This T cell receptor beta chain was sequenced in a study of cytomegalovirus exposure and HLA in healthy donors. Study summary: A subsequent analysis reported that the approximately 120 validation repertoires were produced on the same platform that had also been used for the roughly 670 first-cohort repertoires. Points from the study as a whole: Cytomegalovirus-associated status was assigned to about 150 TCR beta chains.

Concerning this clone itself: Its antigen is as yet unknown.

Only in-frame clones appear in the TCRdb table, and some are missing; sequencing was by immunoSEQ multiplex PCR. This sample has about 68,000 clones, with roughly 96% found just once. Donors came from a validation cohort of over a hundred subjects, distinct from the first 666-subject cohort. Sequencing was carried out using PBMCs. The receptor comes from a man in his late teens or twenties in good health and CMV-seronegative.

CDR3 sequence: CASSGLAGGTGELFF. CDR3 coding DNA: TGTGCCAGTAGTGGCCTAGCGGGAGGCACCGGGGAGCTGTTTTTT. This chain links TRBV19 with TRBJ2-2; 11 nucleotides agree with TRBD2. The CDR3 covers 15 residues. With 5 bases clipped from V and 4 bases from J, the junction kept 3 bases outside the gene matches. The germline gives CDR1 LNHDA, CDR2 SQIVND (reference sequence). The complete variable domain, with remaining parts taken from reference TRBV19 and TRBJ2-2, reads DGGITQSPKYLFRKEGQNVTLSCEQNLNHDAMYWYRQDPGQGLRLIYYSQIVNDFQKGDIAEGYSVSREKKESFPLTVTSAQKNPTAFYLCASSGLAGGTGELFFGEGSRLTVL.